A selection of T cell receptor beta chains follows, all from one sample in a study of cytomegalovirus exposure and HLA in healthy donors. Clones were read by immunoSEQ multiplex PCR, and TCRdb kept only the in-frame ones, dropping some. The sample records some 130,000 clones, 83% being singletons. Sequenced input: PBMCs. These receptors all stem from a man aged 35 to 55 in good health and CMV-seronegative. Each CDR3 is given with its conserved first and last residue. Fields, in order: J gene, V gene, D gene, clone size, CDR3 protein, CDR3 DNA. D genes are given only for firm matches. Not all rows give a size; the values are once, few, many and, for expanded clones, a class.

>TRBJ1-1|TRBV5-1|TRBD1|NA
CASSGPGTAHTEAFF
TGCGCCAGCAGCGGCCCCGGGACAGCGCACACTGAAGCTTTCTTT
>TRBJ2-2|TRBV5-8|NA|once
CASSPGHSNTGELFF
TGTGCCAGCAGCCCGGGACACTCGAACACCGGGGAGCTGTTTTTT
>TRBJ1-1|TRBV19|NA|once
CASRPGRRNTEAFF
TGTGCCAGTAGACCCGGGAGGAGGAACACTGAAGCTTTCTTT
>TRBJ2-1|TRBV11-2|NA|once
CASSLDLPRDKRFF
TGTGCCAGCAGCTTAGATTTGCCCCGGGACAAAAGGTTCTTC
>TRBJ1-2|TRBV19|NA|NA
CASSSLQQTPHYGYTF
TGTGCCAGTAGTTCCCTCCAACAAACACCACACTATGGCTACACCTTC
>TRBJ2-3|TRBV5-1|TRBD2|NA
CASSSAGGDTQYF
TGCGCCAGCAGCTCCGCGGGAGGAGATACGCAGTATTTT
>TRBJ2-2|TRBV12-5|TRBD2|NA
CASGSLALTGELFF
TGTGCTAGTGGTTCACTAGCGTTGACCGGGGAGCTGTTTTTT
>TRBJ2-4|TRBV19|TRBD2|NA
CASSMLGGDKNIQYF
TGTGCCAGTAGTATGTTGGGGGGGGACAAAAACATTCAGTACTTC
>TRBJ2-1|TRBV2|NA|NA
CASSEFANEQFF
TGTGCCAGCAGTGAATTCGCGAATGAGCAGTTCTTC
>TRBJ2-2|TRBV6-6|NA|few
CASSDTGTGELFF
TGTGCCAGCAGTGATACAGGGACCGGGGAGCTGTTTTTT
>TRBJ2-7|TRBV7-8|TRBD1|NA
CASGNRDRNYEQYF
TGTGCCAGCGGGAACCGGGACAGGAATTACGAGCAGTACTTC
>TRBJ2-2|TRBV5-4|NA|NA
CASSLARGVSGELFF
TGTGCCAGCAGCTTGGCCAGGGGCGTCAGCGGGGAGCTGTTTTTT
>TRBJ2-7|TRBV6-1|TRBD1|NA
CASRPTGLGTYEQYF
TGTGCCAGCAGGCCGACAGGGTTAGGGACCTACGAGCAGTACTTC
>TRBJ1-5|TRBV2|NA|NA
CASSEAHNHQPQHF
TGTGCCAGCAGTGAAGCGCACAACCATCAGCCCCAGCATTTT
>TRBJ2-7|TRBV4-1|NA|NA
CASSQVFKTYEQYF
TGCGCCAGCAGCCAAGTTTTCAAAACCTACGAGCAGTACTTC
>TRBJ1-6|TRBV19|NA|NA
CASSMGQGDSPLHF
TGTGCCAGTAGTATGGGGCAGGGCGATTCACCCCTCCACTTT
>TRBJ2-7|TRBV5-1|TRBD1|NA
CASGDRGSYEQYF
TGCGCCAGTGGCGACAGGGGGAGCTACGAGCAGTACTTC
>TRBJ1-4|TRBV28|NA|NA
CASSRAGGSNEKLFF
TGTGCCAGCAGCCGCGCGGGGGGCTCTAATGAAAAACTGTTTTTT
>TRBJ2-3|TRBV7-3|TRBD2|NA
CASSPSGGGYTQYF
TGTGCCAGCAGCCCTAGCGGGGGGGGGTATACGCAGTATTTT
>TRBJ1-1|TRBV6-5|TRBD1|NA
CASSYTGGGTEAFF
TGTGCCAGCAGTTACACAGGGGGGGGCACTGAAGCTTTCTTT
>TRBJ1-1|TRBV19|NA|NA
CASSDRPNTEAFF
TGTGCCAGTAGTGACAGGCCGAACACTGAAGCTTTCTTT
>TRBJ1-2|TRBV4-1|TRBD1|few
CASSLQGAQNYGYTF
TGCGCCAGCAGCCTCCAGGGGGCTCAGAACTATGGCTACACCTTC